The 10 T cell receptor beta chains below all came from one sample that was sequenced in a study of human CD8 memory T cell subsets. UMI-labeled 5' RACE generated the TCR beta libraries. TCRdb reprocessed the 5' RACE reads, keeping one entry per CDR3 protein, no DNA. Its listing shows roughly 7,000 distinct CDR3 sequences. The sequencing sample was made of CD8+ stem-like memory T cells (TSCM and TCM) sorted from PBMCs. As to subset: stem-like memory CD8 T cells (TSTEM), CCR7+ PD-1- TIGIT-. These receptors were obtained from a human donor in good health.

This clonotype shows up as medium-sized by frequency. CDR3 region: CASSQDGTGNTDTQYF. The chain uses TRBV4-2 and TRBJ2-3; TCRdb selects TRBD1, and the lack of DNA leaves this call unchecked. The CDR3 has 16 amino acids. CDR1 is LGHNA and CDR2 is YNFKEQ in the germline V gene.

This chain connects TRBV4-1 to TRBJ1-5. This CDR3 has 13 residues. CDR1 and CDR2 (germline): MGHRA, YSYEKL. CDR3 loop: CASQGDSNQPQHF.

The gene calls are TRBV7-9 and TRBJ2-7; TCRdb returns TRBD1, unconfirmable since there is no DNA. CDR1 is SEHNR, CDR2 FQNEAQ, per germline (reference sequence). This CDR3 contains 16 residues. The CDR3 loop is CASSEPRQGLDYEQYF.

The CDR3: CASSLSGTNEKLFF. The rearrangement joins TRBV7-2 to TRBJ1-4. The CDR3 has 14 amino acids. The germline gives CDR1 SGHTA, CDR2 FQGNSA.

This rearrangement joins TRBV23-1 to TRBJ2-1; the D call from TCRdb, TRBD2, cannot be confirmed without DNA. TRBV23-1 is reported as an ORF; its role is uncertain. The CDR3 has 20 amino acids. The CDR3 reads CASLGTSDSDLMSSMRWWFF.

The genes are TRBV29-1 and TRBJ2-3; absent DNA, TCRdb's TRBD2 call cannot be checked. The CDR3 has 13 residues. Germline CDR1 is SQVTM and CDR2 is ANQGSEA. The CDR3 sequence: CSVDKGPTDTQYF.

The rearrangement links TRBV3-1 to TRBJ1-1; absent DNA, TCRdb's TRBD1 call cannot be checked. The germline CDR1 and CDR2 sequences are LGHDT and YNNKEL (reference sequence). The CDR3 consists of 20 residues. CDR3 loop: CASSQEFSVPLSQAHTEAFF. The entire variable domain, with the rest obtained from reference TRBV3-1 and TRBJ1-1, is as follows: DTAVSQTPKYLVTQMGNDKSIKCEQNLGHDTMYWYKQDSKKFLKIMFSYNNKELIINETVPNRFSPKSPDKAHLNLHINSLELGDSAVYFCASSQEFSVPLSQAHTEAFFGQGTRLTVV.

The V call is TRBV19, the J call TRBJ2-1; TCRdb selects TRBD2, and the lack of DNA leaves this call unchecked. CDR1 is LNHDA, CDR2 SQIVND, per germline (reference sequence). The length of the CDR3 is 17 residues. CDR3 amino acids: CASSNYLAGQSYNEQFF.

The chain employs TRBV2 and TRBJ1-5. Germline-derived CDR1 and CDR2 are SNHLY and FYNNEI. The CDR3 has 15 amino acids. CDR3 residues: CASSEHRNSNQPQHF.

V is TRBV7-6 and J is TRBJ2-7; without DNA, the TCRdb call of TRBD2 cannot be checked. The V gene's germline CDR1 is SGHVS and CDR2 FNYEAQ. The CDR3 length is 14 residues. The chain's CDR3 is CASSSLAGGYEQYF.